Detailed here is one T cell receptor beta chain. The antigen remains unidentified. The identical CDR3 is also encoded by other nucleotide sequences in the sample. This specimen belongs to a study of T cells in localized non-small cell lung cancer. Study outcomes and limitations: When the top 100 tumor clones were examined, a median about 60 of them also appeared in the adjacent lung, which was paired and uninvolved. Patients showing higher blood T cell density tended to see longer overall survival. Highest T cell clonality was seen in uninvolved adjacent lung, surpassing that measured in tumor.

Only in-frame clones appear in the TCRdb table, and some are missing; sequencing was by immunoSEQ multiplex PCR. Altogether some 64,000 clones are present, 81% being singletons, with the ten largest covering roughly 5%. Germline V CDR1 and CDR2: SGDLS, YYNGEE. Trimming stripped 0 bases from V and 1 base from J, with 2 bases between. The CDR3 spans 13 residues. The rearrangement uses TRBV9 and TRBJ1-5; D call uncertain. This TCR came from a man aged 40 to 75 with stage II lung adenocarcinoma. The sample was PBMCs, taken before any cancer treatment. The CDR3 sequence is CASSVGSNQPQHF. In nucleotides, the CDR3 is TGTGCCAGCAGCGTAGGCAGCAATCAGCCCCAGCATTTT.